The 9 T cell receptor beta chains presented below share a single source sample, sequenced in a study of cytomegalovirus exposure and HLA in healthy donors. This table comes from immunoSEQ multiplex PCR, and its TCRdb copy is limited to in-frame clones, with some not included. The table lists about 150,000 clones, 85% to 90% of them singletons. The sequencing input was PBMCs. These receptors all stem from a man aged 18 to 30 in good health and CMV-seronegative.

This clone was recorded a few times. The chain couples TRBV11-2 to TRBJ1-2, with 9 bases identical to TRBD1. The germline V gene encodes CDR1 SGHAT and CDR2 FQNNGV. J was trimmed by 4 bases and V by 5 bases; bases with no gene match: 8. CDR3 size: 15 residues. CDR3 region: CASSPTDRGSYGYTF. The DNA for the CDR3 is TGTGCCAGCAGCCCCACGGACAGGGGAAGCTATGGCTACACCTTC.

The chain couples TRBV15 to TRBJ1-2, with a tentative D call TRBD1 (6 bases). CDR3 length: 17 residues. Per germline, CDR1 LNHNV and CDR2 YYDKDF (reference sequence). With 0 bases removed from V and 2 bases from J, the gap between germline ends came to 16 bases. In nucleotides, the CDR3 is TGTGCCACCAGCAGAGATCTGGGGGCGGATTTGAACTATGGCTACACCTTC. Its protein product is CATSRDLGADLNYGYTF.

This sequence joins TRBV20-1 and TRBJ2-1; 7 bases are a match to TRBD1. The germline gives CDR1 DFQATT, CDR2 SNEGSKA (reference sequence). The CDR3 extends over 11 amino acids. After removal of 6 bases from V and 6 bases from J, the junction contained 2 bases not matched to a gene. CDR3 loop: CSAKGANEQFF. In nucleotides, the CDR3 is TGCAGTGCAAAGGGGGCCAATGAGCAGTTCTTC.

The CDR3 reads CASSVEQGATNEKLFF. As DNA, the CDR3 is TGTGCCAGCAGCGTAGAGCAGGGTGCAACTAATGAAAAACTGTTTTTT. The chain has TRBV9 and TRBJ1-4, with a weak D call TRBD1 (5 bases). V lost 0 bases and J 0 bases, leaving 9 bases between the germline ends. CDR3 size: 16 residues. Germline V gene sequence: CDR1 SGDLS, CDR2 YYNGEE.

The V gene is TRBV28, the J gene TRBJ1-1; unclear D gene. Trimming cost V 6 bases and J 1 base, with 6 bases left between them. The CDR3 contains 12 residues. Looked up from germline, CDR1 is MDHEN and CDR2 is SYDVKM. The CDR3 region has the DNA TGTGCCAGCAGGGACTCGAACACTGAAGCTTTCTTT. Translating it yields CASRDSNTEAFF.

J is TRBJ2-7 and V is TRBV15; 12 nucleotides agree with TRBD2. CDR3 length: 15 amino acids. Trimming removed 5 bases from V and 7 bases from J; junction bases left unmatched: 9. CDR1 and CDR2 (germline): LNHNV, YYDKDF (reference sequence). This CDR3 reads CATSWDSLAGGEQYF. Here the CDR3 DNA reads TGTGCCACCAGCTGGGACAGCCTAGCGGGAGGGGAGCAGTACTTC.

V and J are TRBV4-3 and TRBJ1-1, with 9 bases lining up with TRBD1. Germline V gene sequence: CDR1 LGHNA, CDR2 YSLEER. J lost 0 bases, V lost 4 bases, and 6 bases had no gene match. This CDR3 is built from 16 residues. CDR3 bases: TGCGCCAGCAGCCCGGACAGGGGTGTACTGAACACTGAAGCTTTCTTT. Translated: CASSPDRGVLNTEAFF.

The chain employs TRBV6-5 and TRBJ2-7; D possibly corresponds to TRBD2 (6 bases). Trimming took off 3 bases at V and 4 bases at J, with 16 bases between the two ends. Germline V gives CDR1 MNHEY, CDR2 SVGAGI. CDR3 length equals 15 residues. This CDR3 is CASSYRASERYEQYF. Here the CDR3 DNA reads TGTGCCAGCAGTTATCGGGCTAGCGAACGTTACGAGCAGTACTTC.

J is TRBJ2-1 and V is TRBV10-2, with TRBD1 matching over 8 bases. The CDR3 is made up of 14 amino acids. The germline CDR1 and CDR2 sequences are WSHSY and SAAADI. Trimming removed 7 bases from V and 7 bases from J; junction bases left unmatched: 9. The CDR3 protein is CASISGTGSNEQFF. The CDR3 coding sequence is TGCGCCAGCATCTCCGGGACAGGCTCTAATGAGCAGTTCTTC.